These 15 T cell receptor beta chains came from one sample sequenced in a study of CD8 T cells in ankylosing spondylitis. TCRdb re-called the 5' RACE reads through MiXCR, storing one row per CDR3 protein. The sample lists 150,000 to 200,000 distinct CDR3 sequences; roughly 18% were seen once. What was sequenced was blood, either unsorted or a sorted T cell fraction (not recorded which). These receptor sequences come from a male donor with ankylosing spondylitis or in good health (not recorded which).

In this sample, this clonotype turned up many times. This CDR3 reads CASSSDRGNSPLHF. CDR3 DNA: TGTGCCAGCAGCTCGGACAGGGGGAATTCACCCCTCCACTTT. The genes are TRBV7-2 and TRBJ1-6, with 10 nucleotides matching TRBD1. The CDR3 consists of 14 residues. Germline V gives CDR1 SGHTA, CDR2 FQGNSA. V lost 4 bases, J lost 7 bases, and 1 base stayed unmatched.

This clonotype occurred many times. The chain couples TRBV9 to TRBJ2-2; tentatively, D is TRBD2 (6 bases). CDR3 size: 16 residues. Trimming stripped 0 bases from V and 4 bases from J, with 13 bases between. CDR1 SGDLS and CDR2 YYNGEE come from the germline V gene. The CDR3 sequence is CASSVDVGGRTGELFF. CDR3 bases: TGTGCCAGCAGCGTAGATGTGGGAGGTCGCACCGGGGAGCTGTTTTTT.

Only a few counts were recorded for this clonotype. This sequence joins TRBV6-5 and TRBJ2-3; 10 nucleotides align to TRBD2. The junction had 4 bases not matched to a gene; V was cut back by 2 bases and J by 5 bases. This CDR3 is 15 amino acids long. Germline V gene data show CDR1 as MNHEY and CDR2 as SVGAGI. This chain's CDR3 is CASSYRLAGVDTQYF. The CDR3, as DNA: TGTGCCAGCAGTTACCGGCTAGCGGGAGTAGATACGCAGTATTTT.

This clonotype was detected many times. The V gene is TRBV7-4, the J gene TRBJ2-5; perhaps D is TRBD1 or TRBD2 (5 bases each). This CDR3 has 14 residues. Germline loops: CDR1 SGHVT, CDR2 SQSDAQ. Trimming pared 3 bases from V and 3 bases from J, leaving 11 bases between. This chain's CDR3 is CASSFGAKKETQYF. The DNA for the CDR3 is TGTGCCAGCAGCTTCGGGGCCAAAAAAGAGACCCAGTACTTC.

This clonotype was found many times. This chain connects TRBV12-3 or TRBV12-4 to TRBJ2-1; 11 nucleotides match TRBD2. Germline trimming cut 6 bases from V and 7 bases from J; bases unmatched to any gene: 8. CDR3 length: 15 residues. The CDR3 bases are TGTGCCAGCAGGGGGAGACTAGCGGGAAGGAATGAGCAGTTCTTC. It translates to CASRGRLAGRNEQFF.

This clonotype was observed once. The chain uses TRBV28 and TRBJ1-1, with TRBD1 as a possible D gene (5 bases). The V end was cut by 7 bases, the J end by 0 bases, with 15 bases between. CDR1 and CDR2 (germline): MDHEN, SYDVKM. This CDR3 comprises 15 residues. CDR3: CASNTHGGMNTEAFF. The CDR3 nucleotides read TGTGCCAGCAATACACACGGGGGAATGAACACTGAAGCTTTCTTT. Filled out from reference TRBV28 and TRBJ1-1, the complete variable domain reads DVKVTQSSRYLVKRTGEKVFLECVQDMDHENMFWYRQDPGLGLRLIYFSYDVKMKEKGDIPEGYSVSREKKERFSLILESASTNQTSMYLCASNTHGGMNTEAFFGQGTRLTVV.

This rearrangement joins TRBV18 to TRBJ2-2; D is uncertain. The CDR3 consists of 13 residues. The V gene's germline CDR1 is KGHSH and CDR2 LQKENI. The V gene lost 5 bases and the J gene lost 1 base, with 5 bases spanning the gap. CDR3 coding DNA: TGTGCCAGCTCAAGACTGAACACCGGGGAGCTGTTTTTT. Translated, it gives CASSRLNTGELFF.

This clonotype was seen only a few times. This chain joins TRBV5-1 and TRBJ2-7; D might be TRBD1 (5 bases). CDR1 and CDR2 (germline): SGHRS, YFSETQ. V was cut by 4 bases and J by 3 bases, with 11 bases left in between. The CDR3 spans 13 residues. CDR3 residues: CASSNRQSYEQYF. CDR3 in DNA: TGCGCCAGCAGCAACCGACAGAGCTACGAGCAGTACTTC. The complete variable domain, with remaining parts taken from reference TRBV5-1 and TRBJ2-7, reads KAGVTQTPRYLIKTRGQQVTLSCSPISGHRSVSWYQQTPGQGLQFLFEYFSETQRNKGNFPGRFSGRQFSNSRSEMNVSTLELGDSALYLCASSNRQSYEQYFGPGTRLTVT.

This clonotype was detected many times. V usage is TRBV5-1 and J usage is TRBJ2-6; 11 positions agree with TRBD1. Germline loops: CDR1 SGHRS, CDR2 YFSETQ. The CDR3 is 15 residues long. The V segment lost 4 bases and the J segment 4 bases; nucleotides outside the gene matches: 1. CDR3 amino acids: CASSGQGAGANVLTF. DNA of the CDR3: TGCGCCAGCAGCGGACAGGGGGCAGGGGCCAACGTCCTGACTTTC.

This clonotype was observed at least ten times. The CDR3 DNA sequence: TGCGCCAGCAGCCAAGGTCTAGCGGGAAGGAATGAGCAGTTCTTC. Translated, it gives CASSQGLAGRNEQFF. The genes are TRBV4-1 and TRBJ2-1, with 9 bases fitting TRBD2. This CDR3 region has 15 residues. The germline CDR1 and CDR2 sequences are MGHRA and YSYEKL. With 1 base clipped from V and 7 bases from J, the junction kept 5 bases outside the gene matches.

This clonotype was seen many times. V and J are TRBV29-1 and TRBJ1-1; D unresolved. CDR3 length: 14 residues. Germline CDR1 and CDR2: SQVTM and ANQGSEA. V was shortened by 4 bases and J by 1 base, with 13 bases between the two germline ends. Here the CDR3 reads CSVGPRVRNTEAFF. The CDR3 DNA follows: TGCAGCGTTGGACCCCGGGTGAGGAACACTGAAGCTTTCTTT.

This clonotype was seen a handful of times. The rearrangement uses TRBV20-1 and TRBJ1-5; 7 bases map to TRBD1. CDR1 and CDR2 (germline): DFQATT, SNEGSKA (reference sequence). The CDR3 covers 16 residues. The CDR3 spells CSPKGGTASSNQPQHF. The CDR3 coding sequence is TGCAGCCCTAAGGGCGGGACAGCGAGTAGCAATCAGCCCCAGCATTTT.

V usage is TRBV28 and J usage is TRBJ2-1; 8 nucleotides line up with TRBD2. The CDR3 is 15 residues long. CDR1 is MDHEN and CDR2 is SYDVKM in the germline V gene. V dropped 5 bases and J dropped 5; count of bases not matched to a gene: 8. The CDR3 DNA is TGTGCCAGCAGTCAACCTAGCGGGTTAAACAATGAGCAGTTCTTC. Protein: CASSQPSGLNNEQFF. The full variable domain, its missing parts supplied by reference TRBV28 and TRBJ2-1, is DVKVTQSSRYLVKRTGEKVFLECVQDMDHENMFWYRQDPGLGLRLIYFSYDVKMKEKGDIPEGYSVSREKKERFSLILESASTNQTSMYLCASSQPSGLNNEQFFGPGTRLTVL.

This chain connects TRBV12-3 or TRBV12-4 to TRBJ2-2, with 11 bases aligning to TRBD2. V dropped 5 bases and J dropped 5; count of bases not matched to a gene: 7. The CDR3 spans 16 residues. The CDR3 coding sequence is TGTGCCAGCAGTCCCACTAGCGGGAGCGTTACCGGGGAGCTGTTTTTT. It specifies CASSPTSGSVTGELFF.

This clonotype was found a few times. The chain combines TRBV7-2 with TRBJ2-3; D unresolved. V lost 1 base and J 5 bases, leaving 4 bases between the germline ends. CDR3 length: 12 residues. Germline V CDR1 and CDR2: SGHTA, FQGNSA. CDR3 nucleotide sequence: TGTGCCAGCAGCTTAGACATAGATACGCAGTATTTT. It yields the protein CASSLDIDTQYF.